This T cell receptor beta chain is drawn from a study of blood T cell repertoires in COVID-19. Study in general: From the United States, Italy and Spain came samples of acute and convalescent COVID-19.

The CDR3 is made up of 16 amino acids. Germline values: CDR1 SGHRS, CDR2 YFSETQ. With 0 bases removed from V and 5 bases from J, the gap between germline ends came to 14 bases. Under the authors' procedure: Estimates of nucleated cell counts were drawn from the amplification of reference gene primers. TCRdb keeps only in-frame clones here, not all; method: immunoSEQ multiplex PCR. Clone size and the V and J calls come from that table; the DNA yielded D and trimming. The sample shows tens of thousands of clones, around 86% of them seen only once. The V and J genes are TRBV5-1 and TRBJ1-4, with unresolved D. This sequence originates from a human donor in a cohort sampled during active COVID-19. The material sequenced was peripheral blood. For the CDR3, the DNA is TGCGCCAGCAGCTTGGGGAACCCGGCGGGAAATGAAAAACTGTTTTTT. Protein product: CASSLGNPAGNEKLFF.